A selection of T cell receptor beta chains follows, all from one sample in a study of blood T cells in healthy people across ages. TCRdb reanalysed the 5' RACE reads using MiXCR and keeps one entry per CDR3 protein. Among hundreds of thousands of distinct CDR3 sequences, 55% to 70% were seen once, and the ten largest hold 20% to 25%. Specimen: blood. The receptors originated from a man aged 25 to 40 in good health. Each CDR3 is given with its conserved first and last residue. A D gene is named only where the DNA matches it firmly. Size is omitted from some rows. Given values are once, few, many or a class for expanded clones.

size,length,D,J,V,DNA,CDR3
.,15,.,TRBJ2-6,TRBV19,TGTGCCAGCAACCCTGTCCGGGCTGGGGCCAACGTCCTGACTTTC,CASNPVRAGANVLTF
.,16,.,TRBJ2-3,TRBV7-9,TGTGCCAGCAGTCCGGAACGGGACCCAGAAGGATATACGCAGTATTTT,CASSPERDPEGYTQYF
few,14,.,TRBJ2-5,TRBV7-9,TGTGCCAGCAGCTTAGTCGGAGGGCAAGAGACCCAGTACTTC,CASSLVGGQETQYF
.,15,TRBD2,TRBJ2-5,TRBV10-3,TGTGCCATCAGTGAAGCGGGGGGGCGGAAAGAGACCCAGTACTTC,CAISEAGGRKETQYF
once,12,.,TRBJ2-5,TRBV29-1,TGCAGCGTTGTAGGGACCGAAGGGACCCAGTACTTC,CSVVGTEGTQYF
.,17,.,TRBJ2-3,TRBV4-2,TGTGCCAGCAGCCCCCGCGGGGGCCCGAAACGAGGCGATACGCAGTATTTT,CASSPRGGPKRGDTQYF
.,13,.,TRBJ1-5,TRBV6-2/TRBV6-3,TGTGCCAGCAGTTATGGCTGGAATCAGCCCCAGCATTTT,CASSYGWNQPQHF
few,13,.,TRBJ2-1,TRBV6-6,TGTGCCAGCCTGGCAGATGCCTACAATGAGCAGTTCTTC,CASLADAYNEQFF
.,14,.,TRBJ2-1,TRBV6-5,TGTGCCAGCAGTTACGGGGAATTCTACAATGAGCAGTTCTTC,CASSYGEFYNEQFF
.,15,.,TRBJ2-6,TRBV20-1,TGCAGTGCTCCTAGGGGGGGCTCTGGGGCCAACGTCCTGACTTTC,CSAPRGGSGANVLTF
.,16,TRBD2,TRBJ2-3,TRBV20-1,TGCAGTGCCGTGGGGCGGCGGGCTAGCGGGGCAGATACGCAGTATTTT,CSAVGRRASGADTQYF
.,17,TRBD1,TRBJ2-2,TRBV9,TGTGCCAGCAGCACTCCTTTGACAGGGGGTCGCACCGGGGAGCTGTTTTTT,CASSTPLTGGRTGELFF
.,14,.,TRBJ2-7,TRBV7-2,TGTGCCAGCAGGCAAACCCCACAGAAAAATGAGCAGTACTTC,CASRQTPQKNEQYF
.,18,TRBD2,TRBJ2-5,TRBV20-1,TGCAGTGTACCGCCCCCTTGGCGGGGGGGCCCCCCTAAAGAGACCCAGTACTTC,CSVPPPWRGGPPKETQYF
.,16,TRBD1,TRBJ2-7,TRBV14,TGTGCCAGCAGCTTCAGGGGGCAGAGCTCCTACAATGAGCAGTACTTC,CASSFRGQSSYNEQYF
.,16,TRBD1,TRBJ2-5,TRBV7-2,TGTGCCAGCAGCTTAGGAAGGACAGGGGGCAGGCAGACCCAGTACTTC,CASSLGRTGGRQTQYF
.,12,.,TRBJ1-2,TRBV6-2/TRBV6-3,TGTGCCAGCAGTTACTTCTTAGGGGGCTACACCTTC,CASSYFLGGYTF
.,18,.,TRBJ2-6,TRBV5-1,TGCGCCAGCAGCTTGGCTTTTCTGGGAGGCTCTGGGGCCAACGTCCTGACTTTC,CASSLAFLGGSGANVLTF
.,17,.,TRBJ2-7,TRBV7-6,TGTGCCAGCAGCTCCGGCCCTGGCCAGGGGGGCTCCTACGAGCAGTACTTC,CASSSGPGQGGSYEQYF
.,12,.,TRBJ1-6,TRBV28,TGTGCCAGCAGTTTGGCGGGTAAACCCCTCCACTTT,CASSLAGKPLHF
.,16,TRBD2,TRBJ2-5,TRBV4-1,TGCGCCAGCAGCAATCGGCTAGCGGGAGCAGGCGAGACCCAGTACTTC,CASSNRLAGAGETQYF
.,14,.,TRBJ2-3,TRBV6-1,TGTGCCAGCAGCGGCACCACTAGCACAGATACGCAGTATTTT,CASSGTTSTDTQYF
.,16,.,TRBJ2-3,TRBV29-1,TGCAGCGCTCCAAGGGGAGAACCCTTTTTGGGAGATACGCAGTATTTT,CSAPRGEPFLGDTQYF
.,15,.,TRBJ1-2,TRBV28,TGTGCCAGCAACCCGGCTTTTTTGACTAACTATGGCTACACCTTC,CASNPAFLTNYGYTF
.,14,.,TRBJ2-7,TRBV20-1,TGCAGTGCACCCGGGACTGGGTCTTCCTACGAGCAGTACTTC,CSAPGTGSSYEQYF
.,14,.,TRBJ2-7,TRBV18,TGTGCCAGCTCCGAGGGGGTGCGGATGGGCGAGCAGTACTTC,CASSEGVRMGEQYF
.,16,.,TRBJ1-4,TRBV20-1,TGCAGTGCTAGGGACAGCCAGATTGCAACTAATGAAAAACTGTTTTTT,CSARDSQIATNEKLFF
.,18,TRBD2,TRBJ2-3,TRBV4-2,TGTGTCAGCAGCCAAGACATGCAGGGAGCGGGATTCACAGATACGCAGTATTTT,CVSSQDMQGAGFTDTQYF
few,14,TRBD1,TRBJ2-7,TRBV20-1,TGCAGTGCTAGGTTGATGGGACAGAGATACGAGCAGTACTTC,CSARLMGQRYEQYF
.,13,.,TRBJ1-1,TRBV11-1,TGTGCCAGCAGTAGCCAAGGGAGGACTGAAGCTTTCTTT,CASSSQGRTEAFF
once,14,.,TRBJ2-3,TRBV7-2,TGTGCCAGCAGCTTTCTCGTCGGTACAGATACGCAGTATTTT,CASSFLVGTDTQYF
.,16,TRBD2,TRBJ2-1,TRBV7-9,TGTGCCAGCATAAGGGCTAGCGGTGGAACCTACAATGAGCAGTTCTTC,CASIRASGGTYNEQFF
.,13,.,TRBJ1-2,TRBV12-3/TRBV12-4,TGTGCCAGCTCCCCTCGGGACGGTCCAGGCTACACCTTC,CASSPRDGPGYTF
.,15,.,TRBJ2-7,TRBV29-1,TGCAGCGTTGAAGATCATTGGGGAACAGACTACGAGCAGTACTTC,CSVEDHWGTDYEQYF
.,14,.,TRBJ1-5,TRBV2,TGTGCCAGCAGTCTAGGACGGAAAAATCAGCCCCAGCATTTT,CASSLGRKNQPQHF
many,15,.,TRBJ2-6,TRBV11-2,TGTGCCAGCAGCTTATTTGGCTCTGGGGCCAACGTCCTGACTTTC,CASSLFGSGANVLTF
many,11,.,TRBJ1-2,TRBV29-1,TGCAGCGTTGAAGGGGGGGGTGGCTACACCTTC,CSVEGGGGYTF
.,13,.,TRBJ1-2,TRBV25-1,TGTGCCAGCACTCAAGGGACTACGTATGGCTACACCTTC,CASTQGTTYGYTF
.,13,.,TRBJ2-7,TRBV13,TGTGCCAGCAGCATGGGACGGTACTACGAGCAGTACTTC,CASSMGRYYEQYF
few,15,.,TRBJ2-7,TRBV4-3,TGCGCCAGCAGCCAAGAAAGGAGTAATACCTACGAGCAGTACTTC,CASSQERSNTYEQYF
once,18,TRBD1,TRBJ1-2,TRBV7-2,TGTGCCAGCAGCCCCGGTCGGGGACAGGGAGCGGGTAGCGGTGGCTACACCTTC,CASSPGRGQGAGSGGYTF